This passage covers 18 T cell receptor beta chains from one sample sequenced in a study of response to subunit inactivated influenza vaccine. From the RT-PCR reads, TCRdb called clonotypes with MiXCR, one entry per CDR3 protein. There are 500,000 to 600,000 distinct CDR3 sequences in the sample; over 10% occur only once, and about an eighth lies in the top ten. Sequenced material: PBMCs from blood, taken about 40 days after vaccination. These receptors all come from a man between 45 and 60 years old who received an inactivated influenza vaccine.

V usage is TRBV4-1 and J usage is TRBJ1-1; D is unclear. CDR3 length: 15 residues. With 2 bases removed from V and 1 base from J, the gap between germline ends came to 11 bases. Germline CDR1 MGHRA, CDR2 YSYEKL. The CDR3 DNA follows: TGCGCCAGCAGCCAAACTGAAGTTGGGAACACTGAAGCTTTCTTT. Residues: CASSQTEVGNTEAFF.

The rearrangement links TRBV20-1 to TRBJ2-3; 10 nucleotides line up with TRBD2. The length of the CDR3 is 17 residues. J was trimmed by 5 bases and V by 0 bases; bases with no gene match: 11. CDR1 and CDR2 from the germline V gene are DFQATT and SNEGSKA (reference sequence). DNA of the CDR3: TGCAGTGCTAGAGATGCTGGCCTAGCGGGAGTAGGAGATACGCAGTATTTT. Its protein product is CSARDAGLAGVGDTQYF.

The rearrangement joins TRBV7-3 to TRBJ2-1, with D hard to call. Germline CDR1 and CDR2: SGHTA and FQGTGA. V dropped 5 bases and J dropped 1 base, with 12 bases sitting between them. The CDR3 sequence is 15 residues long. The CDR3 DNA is TGTGCCAGCAGCCTCTCGGTTATTTCCTACAATGAGCAGTTCTTC. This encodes CASSLSVISYNEQFF.

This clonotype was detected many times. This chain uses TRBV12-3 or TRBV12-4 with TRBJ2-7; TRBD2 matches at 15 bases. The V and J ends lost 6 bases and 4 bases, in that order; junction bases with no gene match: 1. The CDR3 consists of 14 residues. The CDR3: CASRGLAGGYEQYF. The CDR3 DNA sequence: TGTGCCAGCAGGGGACTAGCGGGAGGTTACGAGCAGTACTTC.

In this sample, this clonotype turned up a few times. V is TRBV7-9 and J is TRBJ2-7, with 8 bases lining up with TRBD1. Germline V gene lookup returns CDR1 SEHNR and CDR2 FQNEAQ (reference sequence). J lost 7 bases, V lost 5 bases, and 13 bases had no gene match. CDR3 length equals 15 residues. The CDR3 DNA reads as TGTGCCAGCAGCCGCCCTGGGGGCAGGGGGCGAGAGCAGTACTTC. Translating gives CASSRPGGRGREQYF.

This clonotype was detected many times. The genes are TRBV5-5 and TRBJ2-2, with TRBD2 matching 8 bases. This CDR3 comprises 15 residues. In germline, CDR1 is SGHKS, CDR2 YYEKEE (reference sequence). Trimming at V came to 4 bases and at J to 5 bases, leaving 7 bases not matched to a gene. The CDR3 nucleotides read TGTGCCAGCAGCCCGGGGGGGCCGGGGACCGGGGAGCTGTTTTTT. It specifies CASSPGGPGTGELFF.

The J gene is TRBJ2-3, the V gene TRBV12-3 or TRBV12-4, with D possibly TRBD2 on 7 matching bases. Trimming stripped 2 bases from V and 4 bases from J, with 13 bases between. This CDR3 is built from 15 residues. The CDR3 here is CASSLFGGGSDTQYF. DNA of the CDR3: TGTGCCAGCAGTTTATTTGGCGGGGGCTCAGATACGCAGTATTTT.

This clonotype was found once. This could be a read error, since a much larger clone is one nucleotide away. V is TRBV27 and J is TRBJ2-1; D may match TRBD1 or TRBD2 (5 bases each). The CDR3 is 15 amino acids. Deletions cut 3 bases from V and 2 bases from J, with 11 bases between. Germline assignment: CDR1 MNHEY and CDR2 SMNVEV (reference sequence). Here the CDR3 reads CASSLGVGPYNEQFF. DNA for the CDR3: TGTGCCAGCAGTTTGGGGGTAGGGCCCTACAATGAGCAGTTCTTC.

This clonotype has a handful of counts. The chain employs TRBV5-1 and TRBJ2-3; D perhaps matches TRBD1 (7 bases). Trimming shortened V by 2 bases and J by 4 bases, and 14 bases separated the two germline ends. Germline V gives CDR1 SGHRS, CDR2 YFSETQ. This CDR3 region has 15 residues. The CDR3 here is CASSFGGGRADTQYF. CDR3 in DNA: TGCGCCAGCAGCTTTGGAGGGGGCCGCGCAGATACGCAGTATTTT.

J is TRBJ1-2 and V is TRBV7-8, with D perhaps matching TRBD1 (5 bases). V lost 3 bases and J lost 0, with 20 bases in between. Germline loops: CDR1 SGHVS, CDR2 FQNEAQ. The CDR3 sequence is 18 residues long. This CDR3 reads CASSFLSSGTLSNYGYTF. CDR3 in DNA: TGTGCCAGCAGCTTTCTATCCTCCGGGACCCTTTCTAACTATGGCTACACCTTC.

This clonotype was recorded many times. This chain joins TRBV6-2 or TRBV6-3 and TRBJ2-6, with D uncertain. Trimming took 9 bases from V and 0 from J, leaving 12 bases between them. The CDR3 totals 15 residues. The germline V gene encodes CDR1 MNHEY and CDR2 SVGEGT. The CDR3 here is CASENGFSGANVLTF. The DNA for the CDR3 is TGTGCCAGTGAGAACGGGTTCTCTGGGGCCAACGTCCTGACTTTC.

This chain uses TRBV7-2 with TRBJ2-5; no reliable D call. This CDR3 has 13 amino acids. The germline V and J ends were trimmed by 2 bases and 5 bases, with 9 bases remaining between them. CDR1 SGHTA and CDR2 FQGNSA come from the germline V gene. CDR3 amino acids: CASSLMWDETQYF. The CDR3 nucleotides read TGTGCCAGCAGCTTAATGTGGGATGAGACCCAGTACTTC.

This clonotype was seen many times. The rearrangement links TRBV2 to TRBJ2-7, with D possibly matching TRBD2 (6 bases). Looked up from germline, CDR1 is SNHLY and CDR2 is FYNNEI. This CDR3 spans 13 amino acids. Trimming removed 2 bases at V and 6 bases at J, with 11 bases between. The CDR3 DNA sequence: TGTGCCAGCAGTGAATACGGGGGTAGCGAGCAGTACTTC. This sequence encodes CASSEYGGSEQYF. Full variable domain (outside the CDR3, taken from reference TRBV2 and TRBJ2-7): EPEVTQTPSHQVTQMGQEVILRCVPISNHLYFYWYRQILGQKVEFLVSFYNNEISEKSEIFDDQFSVERPDGSNFTLKIRSTKLEDSAMYFCASSEYGGSEQYFGPGTRLTVT.

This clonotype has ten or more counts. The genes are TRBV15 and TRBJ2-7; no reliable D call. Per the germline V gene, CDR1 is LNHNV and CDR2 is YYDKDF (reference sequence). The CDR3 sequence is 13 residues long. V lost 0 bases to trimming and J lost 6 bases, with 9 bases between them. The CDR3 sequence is CATSRDPTPEQYF. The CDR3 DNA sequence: TGTGCCACCAGCAGAGACCCGACACCCGAGCAGTACTTC. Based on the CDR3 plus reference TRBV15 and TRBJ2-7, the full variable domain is DAMVIQNPRYQVTQFGKPVTLSCSQTLNHNVMYWYQQKSSQAPKLLFHYYDKDFNNEADTPDNFQSRRPNTSFCFLDIRSPGLGDTAMYLCATSRDPTPEQYFGPGTRLTVT.

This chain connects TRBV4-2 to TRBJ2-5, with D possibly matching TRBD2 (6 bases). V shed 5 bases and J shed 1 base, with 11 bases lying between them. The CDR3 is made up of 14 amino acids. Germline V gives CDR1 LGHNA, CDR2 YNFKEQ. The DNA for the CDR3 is TGTGCCAGCAGCTCCGTAGCGGTCCAAGAGACCCAGTACTTC. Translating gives CASSSVAVQETQYF.

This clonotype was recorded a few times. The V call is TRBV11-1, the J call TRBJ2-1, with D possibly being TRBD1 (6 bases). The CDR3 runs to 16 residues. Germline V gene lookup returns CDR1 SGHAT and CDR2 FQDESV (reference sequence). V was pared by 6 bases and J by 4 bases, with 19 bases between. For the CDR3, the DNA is TGTGCCAGCAGACAGGGCAGGACAACAGTTTACAATGAGCAGTTCTTC. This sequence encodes CASRQGRTTVYNEQFF.

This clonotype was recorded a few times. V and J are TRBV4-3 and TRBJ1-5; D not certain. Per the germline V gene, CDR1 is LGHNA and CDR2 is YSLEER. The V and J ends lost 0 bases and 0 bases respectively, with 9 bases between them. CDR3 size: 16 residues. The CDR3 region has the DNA TGCGCCAGCAGCCAAGATAATAGACATAGCAATCAGCCCCAGCATTTT. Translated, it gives CASSQDNRHSNQPQHF.

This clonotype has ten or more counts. For the CDR3, the DNA is TGTGCCAGCAGTCTCTACCGGGACAACGGCTACACCTTC. This sequence encodes CASSLYRDNGYTF. The chain carries TRBV12-3 or TRBV12-4 and TRBJ1-2, with D possibly TRBD1 on 6 matching bases. The CDR3 consists of 13 residues. V lost 5 bases to trimming and J lost 8 bases, with 15 bases between them.